This T cell receptor (beta chain) stems from a study of breast tumors, draining lymph nodes, adjacent tissues. CDR3 length: 15 residues. Trimming stripped 0 bases from V and 0 bases from J, with 7 bases between. The germline gives CDR1 SGHRS, CDR2 YFSETQ. This clonotype was seen repeatedly, ten times or more. Its specificity is unknown. TCRdb reprocessed the multiplex PCR reads with MiXCR, giving one entry per CDR3 protein. The sample consists of 85,000 to 130,000 distinct CDR3 sequences, approximately 22% of them appearing once. Findings and limits, study-wide: Tumor and nontumor repertoires were significantly more similar in luminal-like than in basal-like breast cancer. Tumor repertoires ranked between lymph nodes and nontumor tissue in diversity, with V and J gene preferences.

Samples came from axillary lymph nodes draining the breast cancer. Sequenced: axillary lymph node tissue. The chain recombines TRBV5-1 with TRBJ2-1; D unclear. The clonotype comes from a female donor with breast cancer. Some clones in this sample may be carry-over from other donors' samples. The CDR3 sequence is CASSLGHDSYNEQFF. The CDR3 DNA is TGCGCCAGCAGCTTGGGGCATGACTCCTACAATGAGCAGTTCTTC.